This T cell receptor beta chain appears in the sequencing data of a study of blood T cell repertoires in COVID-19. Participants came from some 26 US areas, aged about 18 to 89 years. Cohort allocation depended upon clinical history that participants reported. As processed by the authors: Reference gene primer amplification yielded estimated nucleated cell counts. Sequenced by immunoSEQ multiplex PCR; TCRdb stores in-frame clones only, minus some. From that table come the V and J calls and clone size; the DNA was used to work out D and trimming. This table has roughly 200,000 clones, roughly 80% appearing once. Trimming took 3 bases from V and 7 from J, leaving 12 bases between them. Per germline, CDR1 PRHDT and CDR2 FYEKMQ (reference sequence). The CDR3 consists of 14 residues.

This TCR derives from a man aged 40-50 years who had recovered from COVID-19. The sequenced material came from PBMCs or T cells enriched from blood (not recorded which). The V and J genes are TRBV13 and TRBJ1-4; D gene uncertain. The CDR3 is CASSFTNRGEKLFF. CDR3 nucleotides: TGTGCCAGCAGCTTTACCAACCGGGGTGAAAAACTGTTTTTT.